This TCR beta chain was observed in a study of early T cells in non-severe SARS-CoV-2 infection. TCRdb itself ran the 5' RACE reads through MiXCR, one entry per CDR3 protein. The sample yields about 72,000 distinct CDR3 sequences, approximately 10% seen once. This CDR3 is built from 13 residues. Germline V gene lookup returns CDR1 MNHEY and CDR2 SVGAGI. Trimming pared 6 bases from V and 1 base from J, leaving 9 bases between. The sequence came from an adult who was a healthcare worker with PCR-confirmed SARS-CoV-2 infection or an uninfected control (not recorded which). Sequencing used whole blood. This chain links TRBV6-5 with TRBJ1-2; a possible D gene is TRBD1 (5 bases). CDR3 in amino acids: CASRRDSNYGYTF. The CDR3 coding sequence is TGTGCCAGCAGGCGCGACAGTAACTATGGCTACACCTTC.